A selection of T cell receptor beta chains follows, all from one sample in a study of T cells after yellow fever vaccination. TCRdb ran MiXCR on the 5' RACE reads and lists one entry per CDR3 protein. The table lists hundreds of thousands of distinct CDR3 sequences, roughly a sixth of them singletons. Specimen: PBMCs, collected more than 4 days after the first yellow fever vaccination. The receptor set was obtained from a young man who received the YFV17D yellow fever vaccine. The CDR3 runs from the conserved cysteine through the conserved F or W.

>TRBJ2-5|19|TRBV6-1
CASSPSRGGLVSARETQYF
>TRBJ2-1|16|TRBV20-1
CSARDQRQGGYNEQFF
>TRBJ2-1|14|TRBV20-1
CSATTSGGAGEQFF
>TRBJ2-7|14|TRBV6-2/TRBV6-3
CASSPTGASYEQYF
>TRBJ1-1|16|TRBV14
CASSRRTGPMNTEAFF
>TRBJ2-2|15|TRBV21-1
CASTQKGPELGELFF
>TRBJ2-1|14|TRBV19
CASSYSGGAGEQFF
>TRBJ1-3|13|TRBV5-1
CASSSKTGNTIYF
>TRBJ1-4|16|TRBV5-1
CASSPDRIATNEKLFF
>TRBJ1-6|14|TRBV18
CASSPTGGRWSLHF
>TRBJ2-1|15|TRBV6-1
CASSSVAGRYNEQFF
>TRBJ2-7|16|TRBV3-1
CASSRSRGGAQREQYF
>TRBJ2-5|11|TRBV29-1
CSVTGTETQYF
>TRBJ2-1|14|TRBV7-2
CVTDSGYSYNEQFF
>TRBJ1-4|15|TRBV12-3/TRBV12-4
CASSSMTGFNEKLFF
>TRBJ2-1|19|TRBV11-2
CASSLRGLAGAKGYNEQFF
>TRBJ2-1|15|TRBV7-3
CASSASSGGYNEQFF
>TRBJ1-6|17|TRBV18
CASSPRPGGGDESPLHF
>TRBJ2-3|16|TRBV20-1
CSARDPRRGSTDTQYF
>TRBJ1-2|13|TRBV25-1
CASTGQMNYGYTF
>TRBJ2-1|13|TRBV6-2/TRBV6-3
CASRPFDSNEQFF
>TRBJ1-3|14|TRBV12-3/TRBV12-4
CASSKDSRWNTIYF
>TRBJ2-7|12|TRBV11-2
CASTPDGNEQYF
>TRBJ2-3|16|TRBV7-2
CASSEASPGGTDTQYF
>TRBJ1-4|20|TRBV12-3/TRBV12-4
CASSLGGWASLGRANEKLFF
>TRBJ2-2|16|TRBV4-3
CASSQRFGLNTGELFF